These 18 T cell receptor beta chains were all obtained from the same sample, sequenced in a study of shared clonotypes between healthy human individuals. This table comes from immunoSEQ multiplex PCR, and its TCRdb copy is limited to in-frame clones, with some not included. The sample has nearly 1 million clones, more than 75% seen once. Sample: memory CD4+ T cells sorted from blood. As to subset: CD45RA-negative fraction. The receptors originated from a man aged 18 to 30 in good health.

CDR3 loop: CASSPLIYGYTF. In nucleotides, the CDR3 is TGTGCCAGCAGCCCCCTTATCTATGGCTACACCTTC. V gene TRBV28 combines with J gene TRBJ1-2; D unclear. CDR3 size: 12 residues. Germline CDR1 is MDHEN and CDR2 is SYDVKM. The germline V and J ends were trimmed by 6 bases and 4 bases, with 9 bases remaining between them.

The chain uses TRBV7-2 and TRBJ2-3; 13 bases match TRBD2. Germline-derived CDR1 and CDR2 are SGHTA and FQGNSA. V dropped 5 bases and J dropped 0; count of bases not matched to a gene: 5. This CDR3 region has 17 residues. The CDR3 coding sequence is TGTGCCAGCAGCCCGGGGACTAGCGGGGTTAGCACAGATACGCAGTATTTT. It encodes CASSPGTSGVSTDTQYF. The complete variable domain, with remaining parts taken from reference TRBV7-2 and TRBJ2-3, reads GAGVSQSPSNKVTEKGKDVELRCDPISGHTALYWYRQSLGQGLEFLIYFQGNSAPDKSGLPSDRFSAERTGGSVSTLTIQRTQQEDSAVYLCASSPGTSGVSTDTQYFGPGTRLTVL.

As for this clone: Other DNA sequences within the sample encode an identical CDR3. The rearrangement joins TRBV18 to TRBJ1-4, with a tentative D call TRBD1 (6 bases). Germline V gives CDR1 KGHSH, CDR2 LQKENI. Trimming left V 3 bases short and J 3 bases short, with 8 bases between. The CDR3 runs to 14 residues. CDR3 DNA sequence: TGTGCCAGCTCACCCGGGACACCTAATGAAAAACTGTTTTTT. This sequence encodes CASSPGTPNEKLFF. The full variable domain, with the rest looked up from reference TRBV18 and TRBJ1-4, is NAGVMQNPRHLVRRRGQEARLRCSPMKGHSHVYWYRQLPEEGLKFMVYLQKENIIDESGMPKERFSAEFPKEGPSILRIQQVVRGDSAAYFCASSPGTPNEKLFFGSGTQLSVL.

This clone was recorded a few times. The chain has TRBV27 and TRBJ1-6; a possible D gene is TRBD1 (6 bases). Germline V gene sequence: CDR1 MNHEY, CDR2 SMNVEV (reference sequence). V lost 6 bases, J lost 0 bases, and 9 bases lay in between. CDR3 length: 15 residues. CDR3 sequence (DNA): TGTGCCAGCAGAGACAGGAGCTCCTATAATTCACCCCTCCACTTT. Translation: CASRDRSSYNSPLHF.

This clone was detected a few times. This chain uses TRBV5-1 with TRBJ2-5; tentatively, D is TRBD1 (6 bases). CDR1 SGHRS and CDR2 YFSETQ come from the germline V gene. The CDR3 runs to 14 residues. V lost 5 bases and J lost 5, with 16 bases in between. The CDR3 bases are TGCGCCAGCAGTTCGACAGGACCGCGGGAGACCCAGTACTTC. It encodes CASSSTGPRETQYF.

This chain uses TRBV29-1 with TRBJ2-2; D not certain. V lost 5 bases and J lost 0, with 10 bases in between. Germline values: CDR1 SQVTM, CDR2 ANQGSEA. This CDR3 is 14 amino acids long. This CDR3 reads CSVKKETNTGELFF. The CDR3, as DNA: TGCAGCGTTAAGAAAGAAACGAACACCGGGGAGCTGTTTTTT.

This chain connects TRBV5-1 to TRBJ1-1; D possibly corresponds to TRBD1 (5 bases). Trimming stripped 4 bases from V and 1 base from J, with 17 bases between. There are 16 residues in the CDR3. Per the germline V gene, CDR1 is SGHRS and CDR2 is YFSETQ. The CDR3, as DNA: TGCGCCAGCAGCATACAGCCGGGACTTGAGAACACTGAAGCTTTCTTT. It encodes CASSIQPGLENTEAFF.

CDR3 sequence: CASSHPPKEGTEAFF. The CDR3 DNA sequence: TGTGCCAGCAGCCATCCCCCCAAGGAGGGCACTGAAGCTTTCTTT. This sequence joins TRBV6-5 and TRBJ1-1; D ambiguous. V lost 6 bases and J 4 bases, leaving 18 bases between the germline ends. Germline V lookup: CDR1 MNHEY, CDR2 SVGAGI. The length of the CDR3 is 15 residues.

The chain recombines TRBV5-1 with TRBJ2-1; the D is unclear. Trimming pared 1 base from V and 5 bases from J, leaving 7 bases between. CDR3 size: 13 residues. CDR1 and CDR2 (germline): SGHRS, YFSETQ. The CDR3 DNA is TGCGCCAGCAGCTTGTACCGGGACAATGAGCAGTTCTTC. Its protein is CASSLYRDNEQFF. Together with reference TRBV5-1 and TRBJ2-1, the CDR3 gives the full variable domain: KAGVTQTPRYLIKTRGQQVTLSCSPISGHRSVSWYQQTPGQGLQFLFEYFSETQRNKGNFPGRFSGRQFSNSRSEMNVSTLELGDSALYLCASSLYRDNEQFFGPGTRLTVL.

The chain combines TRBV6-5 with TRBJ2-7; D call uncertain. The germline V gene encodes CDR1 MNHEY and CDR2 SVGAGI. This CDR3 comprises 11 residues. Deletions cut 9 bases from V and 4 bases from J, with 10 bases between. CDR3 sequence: CASGWQYEQYF. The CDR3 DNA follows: TGTGCCAGTGGTTGGCAGTACGAGCAGTACTTC.

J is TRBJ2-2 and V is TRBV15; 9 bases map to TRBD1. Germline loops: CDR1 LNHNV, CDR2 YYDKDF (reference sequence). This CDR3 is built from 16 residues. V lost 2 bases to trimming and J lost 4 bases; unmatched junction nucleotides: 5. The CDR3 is CATSRNRGPGTGELFF. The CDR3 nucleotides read TGTGCCACCAGCAGAAACAGGGGGCCGGGCACCGGGGAGCTGTTTTTT.

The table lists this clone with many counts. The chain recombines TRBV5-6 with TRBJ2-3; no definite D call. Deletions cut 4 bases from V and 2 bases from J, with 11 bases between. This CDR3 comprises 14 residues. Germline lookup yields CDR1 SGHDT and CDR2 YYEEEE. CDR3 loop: CASSAPGITDTQYF. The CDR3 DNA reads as TGTGCCAGCAGCGCCCCTGGGATCACAGATACGCAGTATTTT.

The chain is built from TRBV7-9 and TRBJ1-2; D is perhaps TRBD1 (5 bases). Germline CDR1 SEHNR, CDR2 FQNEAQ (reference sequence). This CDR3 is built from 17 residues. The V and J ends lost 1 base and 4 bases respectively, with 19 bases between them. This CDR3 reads CASSLESGPPVSYGYTF. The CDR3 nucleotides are TGTGCCAGCAGCTTAGAGTCGGGACCTCCCGTCTCCTATGGCTACACCTTC.

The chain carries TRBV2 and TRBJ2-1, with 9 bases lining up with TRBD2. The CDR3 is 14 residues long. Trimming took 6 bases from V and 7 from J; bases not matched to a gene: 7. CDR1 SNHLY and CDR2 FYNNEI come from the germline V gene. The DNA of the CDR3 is TGTGCCAGCAGACCGGGACTAGCAGAGAATGAGCAGTTCTTC. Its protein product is CASRPGLAENEQFF. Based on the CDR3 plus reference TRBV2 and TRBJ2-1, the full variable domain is EPEVTQTPSHQVTQMGQEVILRCVPISNHLYFYWYRQILGQKVEFLVSFYNNEISEKSEIFDDQFSVERPDGSNFTLKIRSTKLEDSAMYFCASRPGLAENEQFFGPGTRLTVL.

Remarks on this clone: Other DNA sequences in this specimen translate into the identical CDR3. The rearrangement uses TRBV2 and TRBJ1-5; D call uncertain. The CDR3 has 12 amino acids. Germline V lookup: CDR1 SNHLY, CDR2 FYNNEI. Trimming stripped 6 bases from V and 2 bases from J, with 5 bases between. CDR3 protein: CASRGGNQPQHF. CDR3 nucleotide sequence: TGTGCCAGCAGGGGTGGCAATCAGCCCCAGCATTTT.

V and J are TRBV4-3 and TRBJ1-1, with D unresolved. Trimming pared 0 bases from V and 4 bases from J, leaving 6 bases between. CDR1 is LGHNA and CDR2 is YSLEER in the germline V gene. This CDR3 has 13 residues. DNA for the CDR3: TGCGCCAGCAGCCAAGAGGGGAGCACTGAAGCTTTCTTT. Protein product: CASSQEGSTEAFF.

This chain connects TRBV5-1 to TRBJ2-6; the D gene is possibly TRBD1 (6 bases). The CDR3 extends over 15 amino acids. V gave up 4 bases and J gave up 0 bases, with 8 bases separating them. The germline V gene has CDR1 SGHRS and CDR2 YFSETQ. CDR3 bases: TGCGCCAGCAGCGACAGGTACTCTGGGGCCAACGTCCTGACTTTC. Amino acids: CASSDRYSGANVLTF.

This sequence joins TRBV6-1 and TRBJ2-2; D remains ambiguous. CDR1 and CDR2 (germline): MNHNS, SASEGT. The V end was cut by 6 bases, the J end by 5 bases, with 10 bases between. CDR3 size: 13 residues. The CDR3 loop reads CASRLPLTGELFF. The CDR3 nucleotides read TGTGCCAGCAGACTACCCCTAACCGGGGAGCTGTTTTTT.